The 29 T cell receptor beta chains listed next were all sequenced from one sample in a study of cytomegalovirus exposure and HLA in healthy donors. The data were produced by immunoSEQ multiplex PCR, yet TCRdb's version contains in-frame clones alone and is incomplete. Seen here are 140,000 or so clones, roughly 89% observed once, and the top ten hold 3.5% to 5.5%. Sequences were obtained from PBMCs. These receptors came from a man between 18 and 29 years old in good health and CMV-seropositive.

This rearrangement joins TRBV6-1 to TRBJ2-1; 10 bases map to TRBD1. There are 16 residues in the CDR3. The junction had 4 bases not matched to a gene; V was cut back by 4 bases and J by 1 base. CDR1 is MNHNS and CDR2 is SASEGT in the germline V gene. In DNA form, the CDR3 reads TGTGCCAGCAGTGTGGGACAGGGGAGTTCCTACAATGAGCAGTTCTTC. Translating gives CASSVGQGSSYNEQFF.

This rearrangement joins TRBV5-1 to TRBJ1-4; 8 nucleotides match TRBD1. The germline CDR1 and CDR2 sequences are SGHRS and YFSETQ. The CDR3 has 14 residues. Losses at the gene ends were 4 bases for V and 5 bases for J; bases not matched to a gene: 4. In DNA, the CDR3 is TGCGCCAGCAGCCGACAGGGGAGCAATGAAAAACTGTTTTTT. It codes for CASSRQGSNEKLFF.

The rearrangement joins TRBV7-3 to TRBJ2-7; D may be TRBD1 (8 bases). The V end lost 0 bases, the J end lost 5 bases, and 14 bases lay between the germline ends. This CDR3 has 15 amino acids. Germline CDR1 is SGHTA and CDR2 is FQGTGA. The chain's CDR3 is CASSLTRTGRDEQYF. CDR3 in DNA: TGTGCCAGCAGCTTAACCCGGACAGGGAGGGACGAGCAGTACTTC.

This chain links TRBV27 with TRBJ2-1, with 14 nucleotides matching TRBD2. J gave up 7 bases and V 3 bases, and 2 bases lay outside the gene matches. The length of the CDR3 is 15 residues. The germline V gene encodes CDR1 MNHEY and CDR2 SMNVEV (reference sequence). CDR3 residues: CASSLRLAGGNEQFF. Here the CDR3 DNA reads TGTGCCAGCAGTTTGCGACTAGCGGGAGGGAATGAGCAGTTCTTC.

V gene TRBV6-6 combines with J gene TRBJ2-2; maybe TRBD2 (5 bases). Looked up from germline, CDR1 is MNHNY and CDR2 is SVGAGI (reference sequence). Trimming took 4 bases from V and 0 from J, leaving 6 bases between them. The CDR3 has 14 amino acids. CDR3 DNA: TGTGCCAGCAGTTCCGGGGCGAACACCGGGGAGCTGTTTTTT. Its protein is CASSSGANTGELFF.

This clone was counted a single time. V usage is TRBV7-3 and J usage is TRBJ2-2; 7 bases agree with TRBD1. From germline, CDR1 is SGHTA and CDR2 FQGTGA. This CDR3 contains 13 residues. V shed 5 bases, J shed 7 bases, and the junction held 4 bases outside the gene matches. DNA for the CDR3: TGTGCCAGCAGCCGGGACAGCGACGGGGAGCTGTTTTTT. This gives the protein CASSRDSDGELFF.

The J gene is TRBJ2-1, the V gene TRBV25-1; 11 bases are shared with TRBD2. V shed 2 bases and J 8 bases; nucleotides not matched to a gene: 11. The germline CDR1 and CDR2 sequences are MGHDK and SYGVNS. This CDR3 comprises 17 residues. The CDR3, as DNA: TGTGCCAGCAGTGAACAACCCTGGACTAGCGGGTGCTATGAGCAGTTCTTC. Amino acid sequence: CASSEQPWTSGCYEQFF.

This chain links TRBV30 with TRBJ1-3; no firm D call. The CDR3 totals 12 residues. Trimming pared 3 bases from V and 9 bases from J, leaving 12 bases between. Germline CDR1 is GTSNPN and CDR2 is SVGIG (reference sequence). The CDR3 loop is CAWRSHRGTIYF. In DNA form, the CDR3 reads TGTGCCTGGAGGTCCCACCGGGGCACCATATATTTT.

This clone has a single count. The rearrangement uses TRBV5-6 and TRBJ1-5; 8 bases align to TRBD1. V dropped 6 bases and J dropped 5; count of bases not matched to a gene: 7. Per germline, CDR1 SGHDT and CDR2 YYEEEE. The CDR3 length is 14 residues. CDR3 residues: CASTTQGAHQPQHF. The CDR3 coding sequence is TGTGCCAGCACCACTCAGGGGGCTCATCAGCCCCAGCATTTT.

CDR3 sequence reads: CSVVKVAGGITDTQYF. CDR3 sequence (DNA): TGCAGCGTGGTCAAAGTAGCGGGGGGGATCACAGATACGCAGTATTTT. This chain joins TRBV29-1 and TRBJ2-3, with 11 bases lining up with TRBD2. Unmatched junction bases numbered 10, after V lost 6 bases and J lost 2 bases. This CDR3 is 16 amino acids long. Germline V lookup: CDR1 SQVTM, CDR2 ANQGSEA.

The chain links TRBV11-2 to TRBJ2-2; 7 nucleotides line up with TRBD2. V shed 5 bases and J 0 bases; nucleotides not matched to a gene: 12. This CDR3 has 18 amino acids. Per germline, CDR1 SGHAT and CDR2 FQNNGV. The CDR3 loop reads CASSRRAGGGSNTGELFF. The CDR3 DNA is TGTGCCAGCAGCCGTCGAGCGGGCGGGGGTTCGAACACCGGGGAGCTGTTTTTT.

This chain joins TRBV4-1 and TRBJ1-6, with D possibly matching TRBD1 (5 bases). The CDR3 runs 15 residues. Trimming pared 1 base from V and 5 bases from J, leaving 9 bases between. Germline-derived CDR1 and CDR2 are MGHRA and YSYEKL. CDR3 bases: TGCGCCAGCAGCCAAGGTGACAGCCATAATTCACCCCTCCACTTT. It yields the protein CASSQGDSHNSPLHF.

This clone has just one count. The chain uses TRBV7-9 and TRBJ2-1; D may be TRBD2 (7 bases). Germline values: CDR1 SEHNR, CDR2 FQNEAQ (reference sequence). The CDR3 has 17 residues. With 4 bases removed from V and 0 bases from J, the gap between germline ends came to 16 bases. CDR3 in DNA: TGTGCCAGCAGCTCTAGTCAGGGGAGGGCCTCCTACAATGAGCAGTTCTTC. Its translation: CASSSSQGRASYNEQFF. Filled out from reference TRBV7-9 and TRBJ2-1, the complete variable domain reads DTGVSQNPRHKITKRGQNVTFRCDPISEHNRLYWYRQTLGQGPEFLTYFQNEAQLEKSRLLSDRFSAERPKGSFSTLEIQRTEQGDSAMYLCASSSSQGRASYNEQFFGPGTRLTVL.

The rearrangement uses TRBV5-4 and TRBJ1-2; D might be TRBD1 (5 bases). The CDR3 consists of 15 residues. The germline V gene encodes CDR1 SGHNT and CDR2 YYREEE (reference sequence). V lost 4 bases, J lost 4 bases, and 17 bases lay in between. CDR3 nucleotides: TGTGCCAGCAGCGTCCCGATTCAGGGCTCCTATGGCTACACCTTC. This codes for CASSVPIQGSYGYTF.

The CDR3 is CASGTSGRAVYNEQFF. The CDR3, as DNA: TGTGCCTCCGGGACTAGCGGGAGGGCCGTATACAATGAGCAGTTCTTC. The chain is built from TRBV19 and TRBJ2-1; 16 nucleotides agree with TRBD2. This CDR3 is built from 16 residues. V lost 11 bases to trimming and J lost 4 bases; unmatched junction nucleotides: 8. Per germline, CDR1 LNHDA and CDR2 SQIVND (reference sequence).

The CDR3 loop reads CASSRLAGFDEQYF. CDR3 DNA: TGTGCCAGCTCACGGCTAGCGGGGTTCGACGAGCAGTACTTC. The gene calls are TRBV18 and TRBJ2-7; TRBD2 aligns across 9 bases. Germline values: CDR1 KGHSH, CDR2 LQKENI. With V trimmed by 4 bases and J by 5 bases, 6 bases remained unmatched. This CDR3 comprises 14 residues. The full variable domain, completed using reference TRBV18 and TRBJ2-7, is NAGVMQNPRHLVRRRGQEARLRCSPMKGHSHVYWYRQLPEEGLKFMVYLQKENIIDESGMPKERFSAEFPKEGPSILRIQQVVRGDSAAYFCASSRLAGFDEQYFGPGTRLTVT.

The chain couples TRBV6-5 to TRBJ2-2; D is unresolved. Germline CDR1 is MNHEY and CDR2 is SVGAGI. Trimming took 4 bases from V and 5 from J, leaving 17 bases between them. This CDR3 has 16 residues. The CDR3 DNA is TGTGCCAGCAGTTTACCCGGTGGGCCTCGAACCGGGGAGCTGTTTTTT. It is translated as CASSLPGGPRTGELFF.

The CDR3 region has the DNA TGTGCCAGCAGCCAAGATAAGGGAGTTTTGAACACTGAAGCTTTCTTT. Translated: CASSQDKGVLNTEAFF. V gene TRBV14 combines with J gene TRBJ1-1; D not resolved. Trimming shortened V by 0 bases and J by 0 bases, and 11 bases separated the two germline ends. This CDR3 has 16 residues. Germline V lookup: CDR1 SGHDN, CDR2 FVKESK.

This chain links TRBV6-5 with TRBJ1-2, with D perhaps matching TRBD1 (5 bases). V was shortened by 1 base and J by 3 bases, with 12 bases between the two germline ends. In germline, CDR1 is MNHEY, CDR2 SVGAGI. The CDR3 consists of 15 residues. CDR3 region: CASSYYRTGYYGYTF. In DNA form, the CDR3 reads TGTGCCAGCAGTTACTACAGGACGGGCTACTATGGCTACACCTTC.

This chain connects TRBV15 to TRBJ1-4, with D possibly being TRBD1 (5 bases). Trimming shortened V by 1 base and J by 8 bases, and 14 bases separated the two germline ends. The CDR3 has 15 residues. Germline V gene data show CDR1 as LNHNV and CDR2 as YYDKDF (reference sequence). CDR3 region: CATSRGDSLGEKLFF. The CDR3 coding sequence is TGTGCCACCAGCAGAGGTGACAGTTTGGGAGAAAAACTGTTTTTT.

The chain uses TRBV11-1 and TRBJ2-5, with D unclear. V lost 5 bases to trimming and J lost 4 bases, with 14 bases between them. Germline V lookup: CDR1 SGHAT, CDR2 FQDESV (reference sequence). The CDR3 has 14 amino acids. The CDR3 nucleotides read TGTGCCAGCAGCCCCCTGGGCACTCGAGAGACCCAGTACTTC. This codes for CASSPLGTRETQYF. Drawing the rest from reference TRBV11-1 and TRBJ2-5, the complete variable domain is EAEVAQSPRYKITEKSQAVAFWCDPISGHATLYWYRQILGQGPELLVQFQDESVVDDSQLPKDRFSAERLKGVDSTLKIQPAELGDSAMYLCASSPLGTRETQYFGPGTRLLVL.

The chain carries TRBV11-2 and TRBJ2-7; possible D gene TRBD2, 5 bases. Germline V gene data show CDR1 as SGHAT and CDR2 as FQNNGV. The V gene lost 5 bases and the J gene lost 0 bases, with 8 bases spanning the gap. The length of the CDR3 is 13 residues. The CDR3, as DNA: TGTGCCAGCAGCGGACTGGACTCCTACGAGCAGTACTTC. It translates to CASSGLDSYEQYF.

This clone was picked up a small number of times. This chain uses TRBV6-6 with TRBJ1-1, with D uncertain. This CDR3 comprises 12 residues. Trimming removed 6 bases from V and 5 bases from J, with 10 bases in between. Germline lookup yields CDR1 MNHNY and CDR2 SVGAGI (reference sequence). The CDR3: CASRGAETEAFF. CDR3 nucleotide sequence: TGTGCCAGCAGAGGAGCGGAAACTGAAGCTTTCTTT.

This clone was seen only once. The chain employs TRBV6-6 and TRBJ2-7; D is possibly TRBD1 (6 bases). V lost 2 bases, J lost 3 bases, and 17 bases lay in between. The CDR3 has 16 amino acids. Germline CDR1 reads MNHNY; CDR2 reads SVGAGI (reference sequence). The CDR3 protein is CASSYPNRDTHYEQYF. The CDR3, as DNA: TGTGCCAGCAGTTACCCGAACCGGGACACCCACTACGAGCAGTACTTC.

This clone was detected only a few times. The CDR3 spells CASSRSPNEQFF. CDR3 DNA sequence: TGTGCCAGCAGCCGGAGTCCCAATGAGCAGTTCTTC. The chain combines TRBV14 with TRBJ2-1, with D unresolved. Germline CDR1 and CDR2: SGHDN and FVKESK. The CDR3 has 12 residues. Trimming stripped 4 bases from V and 6 bases from J, with 7 bases between. Drawing the rest from reference TRBV14 and TRBJ2-1, the complete variable domain is EAGVTQFPSHSVIEKGQTVTLRCDPISGHDNLYWYRRVMGKEIKFLLHFVKESKQDESGMPNNRFLAERTGGTYSTLKVQPAELEDSGVYFCASSRSPNEQFFGPGTRLTVL.

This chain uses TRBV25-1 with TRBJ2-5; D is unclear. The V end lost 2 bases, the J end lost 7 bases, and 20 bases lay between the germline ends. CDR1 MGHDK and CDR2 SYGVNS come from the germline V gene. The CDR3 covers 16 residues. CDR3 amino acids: CASSENREKESGTQYF. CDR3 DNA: TGTGCCAGCAGTGAAAACCGAGAAAAAGAATCGGGGACCCAGTACTTC.

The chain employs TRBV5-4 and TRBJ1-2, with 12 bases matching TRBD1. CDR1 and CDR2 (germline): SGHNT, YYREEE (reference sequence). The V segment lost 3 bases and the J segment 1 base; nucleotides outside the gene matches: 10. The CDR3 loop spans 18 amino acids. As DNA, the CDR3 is TGTGCCAGCAGCTCATCCCGGGACAGGGGGCAGGGTAACTATGGCTACACCTTC. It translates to CASSSSRDRGQGNYGYTF.

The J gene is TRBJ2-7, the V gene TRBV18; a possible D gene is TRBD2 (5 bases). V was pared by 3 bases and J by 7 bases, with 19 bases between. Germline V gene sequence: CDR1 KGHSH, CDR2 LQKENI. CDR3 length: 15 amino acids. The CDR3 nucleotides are TGTGCCAGCTCACCGAGGACTTCGCGGACGGGGGAGCAGTACTTC. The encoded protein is CASSPRTSRTGEQYF.

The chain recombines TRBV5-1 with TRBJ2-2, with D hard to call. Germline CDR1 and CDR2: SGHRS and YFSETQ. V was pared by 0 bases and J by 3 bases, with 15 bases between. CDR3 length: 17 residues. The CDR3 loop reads CASSLDAYAPHTGELFF. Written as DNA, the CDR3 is TGCGCCAGCAGCTTGGATGCGTATGCCCCGCACACCGGGGAGCTGTTTTTT.